The clone carrying this TCR beta chain was counted between two and nine times. As yet, its antigen is unknown. TCRdb re-called the PCR reads with MiXCR. There are around 16,000 clones in the sample; approximately 30% occur only once, and less than 15% lies in the top ten. Not a single patient had been given any form of treatment at any point before undergoing thyroid surgery. Per the germline V gene, CDR1 is SQVTM and CDR2 is ANQGSEA. The V end lost 6 bases, the J end lost 0 bases, and 5 bases lay between the germline ends. The CDR3 length is 11 residues. These data are taken from a study of metastatic and nonmetastatic thyroid tumors. About the research overall: Samples came from malignant and benign thyroid patients, and repertoires were compared across blood and tumor or nodule tissue.

Notes on the study in general: Versus benign nodules, malignant thyroid tumors reportedly had significantly higher TCR beta diversity, in blood and tumor.

This chain links TRBV29-1 with TRBJ1-1; D uncertain. This TCR came from a female donor with papillary thyroid cancer or a benign thyroid nodule (not recorded which). Some clones in this sample may be carry-over from other donors' samples. Input material: adjacent normal tissue. The CDR3 sequence is CSVPMNTEAFF. The CDR3 bases are TGCAGCGTACCTATGAACACTGAAGCTTTCTTT.